This T cell receptor beta chain was recorded in a study of blood T cell repertoires in COVID-19. Overall study: The United States, Italy and Spain supplied acute and convalescent COVID-19 samples. PBMCs, B-cell-depleted T cells, or T cells provided the cDNA or gDNA that made up the material.

The CDR3 is 13 amino acids. The ends were cut back, 0 bases at V and 3 bases at J, with 7 bases in the middle. Germline V CDR1 and CDR2: SGHRS, YFSETQ. Seattle cases were enrolled at active infection and followed longitudinally. Authors' processing steps: Amplification from reference gene primers served as the basis for estimated nucleated cell counts. Generated by immunoSEQ multiplex PCR, the TCRdb table keeps only in-frame clones and is missing some. V and J calls and clone size are as listed in that table; D and trimming were resolved from the DNA. This sample has some 350,000 clones, with roughly 86% found just once.

The sample taken for sequencing was peripheral blood. This receptor was taken from a woman between 70 and 85 years old with COVID-19, enrolled during active disease. V gene TRBV5-1 combines with J gene TRBJ2-7; D is possibly TRBD1 (6 bases). CDR3 region: CASSLGTVYEQYF. As DNA, the CDR3 is TGCGCCAGCAGCTTGGGGACAGTCTACGAGCAGTACTTC.